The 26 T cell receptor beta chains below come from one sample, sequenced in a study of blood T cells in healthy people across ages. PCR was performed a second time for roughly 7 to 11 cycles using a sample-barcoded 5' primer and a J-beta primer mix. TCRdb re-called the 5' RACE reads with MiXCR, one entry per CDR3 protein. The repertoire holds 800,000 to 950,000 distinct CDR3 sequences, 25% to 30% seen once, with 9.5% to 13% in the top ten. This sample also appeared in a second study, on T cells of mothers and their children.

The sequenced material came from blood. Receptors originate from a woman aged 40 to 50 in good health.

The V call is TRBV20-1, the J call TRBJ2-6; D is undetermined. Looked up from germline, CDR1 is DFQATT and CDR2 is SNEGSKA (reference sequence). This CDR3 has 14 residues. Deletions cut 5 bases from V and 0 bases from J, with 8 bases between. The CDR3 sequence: CSAPDTSGANVLTF. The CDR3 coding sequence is TGCAGTGCTCCCGATACCTCTGGGGCCAACGTCCTGACTTTC.

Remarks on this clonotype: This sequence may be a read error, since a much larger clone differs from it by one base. CDR3 region: CASSESIADSDHEQYF. CDR3 bases: TGCGCCAGCAGTGAGTCTATAGCGGACAGCGACCACGAGCAGTACTTC. The gene calls are TRBV10-2 and TRBJ2-5; D tentatively reads TRBD1 or TRBD2 (6 bases each). The DNA end is a closer match to TRBJ2-7, so the J assignment may be wrong. CDR1 and CDR2 from the germline V gene are WSHSY and SAAADI. The CDR3 has 16 amino acids.

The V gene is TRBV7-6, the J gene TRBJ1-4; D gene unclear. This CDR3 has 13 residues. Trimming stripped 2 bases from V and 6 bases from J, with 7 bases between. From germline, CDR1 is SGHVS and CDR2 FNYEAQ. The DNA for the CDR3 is TGTGCCAGCAGCTTACGGAGGGATGAAAAACTGTTTTTT. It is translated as CASSLRRDEKLFF. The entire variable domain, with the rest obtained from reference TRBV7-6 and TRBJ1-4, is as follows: GAGVSQSPRYKVTKRGQDVALRCDPISGHVSLYWYRQALGQGPEFLTYFNYEAQQDKSGLPNDRFSAERPEGSISTLTIQRTEQRDSAMYRCASSLRRDEKLFFGSGTQLSVL.

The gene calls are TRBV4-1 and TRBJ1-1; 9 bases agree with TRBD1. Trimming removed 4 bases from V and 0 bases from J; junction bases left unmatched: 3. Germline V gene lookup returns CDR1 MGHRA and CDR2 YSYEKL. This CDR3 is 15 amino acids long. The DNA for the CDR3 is TGCGCCAGCAGCCTCGGGGACAGGGTGAACACTGAAGCTTTCTTT. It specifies CASSLGDRVNTEAFF.

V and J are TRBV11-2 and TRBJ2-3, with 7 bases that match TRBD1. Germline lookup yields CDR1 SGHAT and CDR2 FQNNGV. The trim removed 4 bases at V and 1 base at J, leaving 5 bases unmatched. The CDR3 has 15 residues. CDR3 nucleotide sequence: TGTGCCAGCAGCTACTACAGGGGTGGCACAGATACGCAGTATTTT. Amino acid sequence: CASSYYRGGTDTQYF. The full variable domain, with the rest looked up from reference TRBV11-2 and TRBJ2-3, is EAGVAQSPRYKIIEKRQSVAFWCNPISGHATLYWYQQILGQGPKLLIQFQNNGVVDDSQLPKDRFSAERLKGVDSTLKIQPAKLEDSAVYLCASSYYRGGTDTQYFGPGTRLTVL.

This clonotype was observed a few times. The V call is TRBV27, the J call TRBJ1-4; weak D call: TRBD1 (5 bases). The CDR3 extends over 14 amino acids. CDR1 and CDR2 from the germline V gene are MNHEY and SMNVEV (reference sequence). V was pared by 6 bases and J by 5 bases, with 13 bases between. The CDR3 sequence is CASRGTSTNEKLFF. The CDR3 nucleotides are TGTGCCAGCAGGGGGACCAGCACAAATGAAAAACTGTTTTTT.

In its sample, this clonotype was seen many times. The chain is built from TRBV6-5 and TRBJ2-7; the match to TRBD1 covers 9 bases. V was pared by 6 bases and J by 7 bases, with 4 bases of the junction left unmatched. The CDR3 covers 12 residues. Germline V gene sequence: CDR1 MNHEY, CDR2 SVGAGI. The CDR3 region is CASRGQGPEQYF. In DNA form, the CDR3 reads TGTGCCAGCAGGGGACAGGGTCCAGAGCAGTACTTC.

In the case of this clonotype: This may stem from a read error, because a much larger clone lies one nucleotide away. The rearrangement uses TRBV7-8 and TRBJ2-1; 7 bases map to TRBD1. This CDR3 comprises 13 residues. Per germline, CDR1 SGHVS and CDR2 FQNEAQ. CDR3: CASSPGGAKERFF. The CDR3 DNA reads TGTGCCAGCAGCCCAGGGGGAGCTAAGGAGCGGTTCTTC. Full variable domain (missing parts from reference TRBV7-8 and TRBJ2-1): GAGVSQSPRYKVAKRGQDVALRCDPISGHVSLFWYQQALGQGPEFLTYFQNEAQLDKSGLPSDRFFAERPEGSVSTLKIQRTQQEDSAVYLCASSPGGAKERFFGPGTRLTVL.

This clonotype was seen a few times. The CDR3 protein is CASSFSSGYEQYF. Here the CDR3 DNA reads TGTGCCAGCAGTTTTAGCTCAGGATACGAGCAGTACTTC. The chain links TRBV27 to TRBJ2-5; D gene uncertain. The DNA end favors TRBJ2-7, so the J call may be wrong. This CDR3 comprises 13 residues. From germline, CDR1 is MNHEY and CDR2 SMNVEV (reference sequence).

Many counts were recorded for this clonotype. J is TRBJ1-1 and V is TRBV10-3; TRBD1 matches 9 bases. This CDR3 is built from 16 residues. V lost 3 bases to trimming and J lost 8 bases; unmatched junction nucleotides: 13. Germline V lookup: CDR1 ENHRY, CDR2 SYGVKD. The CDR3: CAISDLLPRDRVEAFF. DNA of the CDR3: TGTGCCATCAGTGATTTATTGCCCCGGGACAGGGTAGAAGCTTTCTTT.

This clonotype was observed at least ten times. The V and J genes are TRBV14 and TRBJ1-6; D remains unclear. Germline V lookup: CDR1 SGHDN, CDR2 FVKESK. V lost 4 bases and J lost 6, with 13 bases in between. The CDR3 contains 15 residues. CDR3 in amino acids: CASSLDGSLNSPLHF. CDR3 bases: TGTGCCAGCAGCCTTGATGGCAGCCTTAATTCACCCCTCCACTTT.

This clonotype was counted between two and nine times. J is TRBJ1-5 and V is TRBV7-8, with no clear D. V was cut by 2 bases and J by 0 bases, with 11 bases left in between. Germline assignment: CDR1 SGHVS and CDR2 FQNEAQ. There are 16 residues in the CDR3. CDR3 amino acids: CASSLKFVCSNQPQHF. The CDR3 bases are TGTGCCAGCAGCTTAAAATTCGTATGTAGCAATCAGCCCCAGCATTTT.

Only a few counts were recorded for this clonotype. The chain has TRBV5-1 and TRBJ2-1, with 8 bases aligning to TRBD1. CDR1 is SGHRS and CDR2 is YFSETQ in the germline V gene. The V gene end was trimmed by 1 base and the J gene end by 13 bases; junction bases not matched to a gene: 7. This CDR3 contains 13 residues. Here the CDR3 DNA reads TGCGCCAGCAGCTTGTTAGTCGGGACAGGTCAGTTCTTC. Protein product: CASSLLVGTGQFF. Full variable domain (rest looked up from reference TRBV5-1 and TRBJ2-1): KAGVTQTPRYLIKTRGQQVTLSCSPISGHRSVSWYQQTPGQGLQFLFEYFSETQRNKGNFPGRFSGRQFSNSRSEMNVSTLELGDSALYLCASSLLVGTGQFFGPGTRLTVL.

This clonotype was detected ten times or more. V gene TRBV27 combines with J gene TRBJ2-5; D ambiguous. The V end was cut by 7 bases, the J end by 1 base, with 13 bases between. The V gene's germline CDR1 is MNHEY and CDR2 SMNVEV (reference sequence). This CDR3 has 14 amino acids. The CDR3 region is CASKETLIQETQYF. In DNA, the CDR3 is TGTGCCAGCAAGGAGACCCTGATCCAAGAGACCCAGTACTTC.

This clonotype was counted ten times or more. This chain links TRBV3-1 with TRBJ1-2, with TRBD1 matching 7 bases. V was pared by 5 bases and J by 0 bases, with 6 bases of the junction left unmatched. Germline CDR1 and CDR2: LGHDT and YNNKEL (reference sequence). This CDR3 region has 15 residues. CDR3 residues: CASSFRDSSNYGYTF. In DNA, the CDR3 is TGTGCCAGCAGCTTCCGGGACAGCTCTAACTATGGCTACACCTTC. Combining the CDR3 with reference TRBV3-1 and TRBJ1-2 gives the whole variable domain DTAVSQTPKYLVTQMGNDKSIKCEQNLGHDTMYWYKQDSKKFLKIMFSYNNKELIINETVPNRFSPKSPDKAHLNLHINSLELGDSAVYFCASSFRDSSNYGYTFGSGTRLTVV.

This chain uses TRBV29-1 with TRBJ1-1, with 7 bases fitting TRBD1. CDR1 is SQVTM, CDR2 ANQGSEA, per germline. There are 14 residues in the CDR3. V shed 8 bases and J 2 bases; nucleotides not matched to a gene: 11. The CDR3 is CSFRQGATNTEAFF. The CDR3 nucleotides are TGCAGCTTCCGACAGGGAGCCACAAACACTGAAGCTTTCTTT.

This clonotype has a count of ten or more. CDR3 coding DNA: TGTGCCAGCAGCCAACAAGGAGGTCCGACTAACTATGGCTACACCTTC. Its protein product is CASSQQGGPTNYGYTF. The chain links TRBV14 to TRBJ1-2; unclear D gene. The CDR3 runs to 16 residues. Trimming took off 2 bases at V and 0 bases at J, with 13 bases between the two ends. Germline values: CDR1 SGHDN, CDR2 FVKESK.

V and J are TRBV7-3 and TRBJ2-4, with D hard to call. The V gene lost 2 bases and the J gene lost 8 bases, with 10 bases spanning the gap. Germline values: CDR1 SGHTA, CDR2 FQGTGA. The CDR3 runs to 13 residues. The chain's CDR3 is CASSLPHGDIQYF. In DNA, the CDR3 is TGTGCCAGCAGCTTACCACATGGCGACATTCAGTACTTC.

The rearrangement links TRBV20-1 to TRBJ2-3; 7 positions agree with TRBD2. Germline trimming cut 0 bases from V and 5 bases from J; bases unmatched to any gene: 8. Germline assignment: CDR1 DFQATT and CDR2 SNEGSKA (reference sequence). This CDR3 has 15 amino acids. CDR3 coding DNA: TGCAGTGCTAGAGATGGCGGGAGTGTGGGAGATACGCAGTATTTT. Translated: CSARDGGSVGDTQYF.

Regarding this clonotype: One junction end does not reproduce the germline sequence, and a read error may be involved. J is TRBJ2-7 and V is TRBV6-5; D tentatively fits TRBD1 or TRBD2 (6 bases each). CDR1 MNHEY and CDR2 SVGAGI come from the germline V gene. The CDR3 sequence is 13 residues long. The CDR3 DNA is TGTACCAGCAGTAGTCCCACAGGGAGGGAGCAGTACTTC. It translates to CTSSSPTGREQYF.

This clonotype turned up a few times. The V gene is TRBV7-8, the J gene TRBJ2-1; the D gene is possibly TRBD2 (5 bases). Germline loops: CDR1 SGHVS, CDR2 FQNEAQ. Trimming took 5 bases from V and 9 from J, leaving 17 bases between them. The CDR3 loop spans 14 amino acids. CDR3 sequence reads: CASSPEPSFGEQFF. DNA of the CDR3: TGTGCCAGCAGCCCGGAACCTAGCTTCGGTGAGCAGTTCTTC. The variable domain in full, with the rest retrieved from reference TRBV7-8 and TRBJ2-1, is GAGVSQSPRYKVAKRGQDVALRCDPISGHVSLFWYQQALGQGPEFLTYFQNEAQLDKSGLPSDRFFAERPEGSVSTLKIQRTQQEDSAVYLCASSPEPSFGEQFFGPGTRLTVL.

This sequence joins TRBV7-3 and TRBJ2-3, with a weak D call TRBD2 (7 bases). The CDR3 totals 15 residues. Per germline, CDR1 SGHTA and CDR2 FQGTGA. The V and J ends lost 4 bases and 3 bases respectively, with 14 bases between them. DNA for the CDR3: TGTGCCAGCAGCTCCCTGGGGGGGGCAACAGATACGCAGTATTTT. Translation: CASSSLGGATDTQYF.

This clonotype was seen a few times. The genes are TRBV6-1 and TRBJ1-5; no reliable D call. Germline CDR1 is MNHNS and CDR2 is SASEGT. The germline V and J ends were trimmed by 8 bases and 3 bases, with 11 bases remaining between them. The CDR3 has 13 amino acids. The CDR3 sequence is CASSRGFNQPQHF. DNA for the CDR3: TGTGCCAGCTCACGTGGGTTCAATCAGCCCCAGCATTTT.

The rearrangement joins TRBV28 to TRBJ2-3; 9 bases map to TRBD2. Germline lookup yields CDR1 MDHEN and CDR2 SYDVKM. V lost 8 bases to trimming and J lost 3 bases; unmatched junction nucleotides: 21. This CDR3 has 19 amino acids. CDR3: CASSTLALGLAGLTDTQYF. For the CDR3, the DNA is TGTGCCAGCTCTACCTTGGCCTTGGGGCTAGCGGGGTTAACAGATACGCAGTATTTT. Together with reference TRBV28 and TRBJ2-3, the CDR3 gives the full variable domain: DVKVTQSSRYLVKRTGEKVFLECVQDMDHENMFWYRQDPGLGLRLIYFSYDVKMKEKGDIPEGYSVSREKKERFSLILESASTNQTSMYLCASSTLALGLAGLTDTQYFGPGTRLTVL.

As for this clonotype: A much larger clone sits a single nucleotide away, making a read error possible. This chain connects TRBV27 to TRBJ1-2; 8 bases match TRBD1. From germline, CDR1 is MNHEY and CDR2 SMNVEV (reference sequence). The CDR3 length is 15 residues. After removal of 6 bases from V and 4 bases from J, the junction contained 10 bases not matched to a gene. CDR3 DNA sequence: TGTGCCAGCAGCCGAGGAGGACAGGGACGCTATGGCTACACCTTC. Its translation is CASSRGGQGRYGYTF.

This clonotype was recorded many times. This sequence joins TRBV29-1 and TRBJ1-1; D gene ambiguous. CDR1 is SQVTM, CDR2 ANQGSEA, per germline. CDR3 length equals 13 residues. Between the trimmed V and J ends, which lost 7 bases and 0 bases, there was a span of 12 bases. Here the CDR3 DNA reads TGCAGCGCCCAAGAAGGGATGAACACTGAAGCTTTCTTT. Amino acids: CSAQEGMNTEAFF.